What follows describes a single T cell receptor beta chain. As handled by the study authors: Amplification with reference gene primers provided the estimates of nucleated cell counts. This table comes from immunoSEQ multiplex PCR, and its TCRdb copy is limited to in-frame clones, with some not included. V and J calls and clone size are as listed in that table; D and trimming were resolved from the DNA. The sample holds roughly 100,000 clones; approximately 90% are singletons and the top ten take approximately 3%. The sample belongs to a study of blood T cell repertoires in COVID-19. About the research overall: Italy, Spain and the United States were the sources of the convalescent and acute COVID-19 samples.

V was cut by 4 bases and J by 0 bases, with 10 bases left in between. From germline, CDR1 is SNHLY and CDR2 FYNNEI. The CDR3 is made up of 15 amino acids. The clonotype originates from a man over 45 in a cohort sampled during active COVID-19. Sample: peripheral blood. This rearrangement joins TRBV2 to TRBJ1-5; no reliable D call. The CDR3 sequence: CASSVGGNSNQPQHF. Here the CDR3 DNA reads TGTGCCAGCAGTGTTGGAGGAAATAGCAATCAGCCCCAGCATTTT.